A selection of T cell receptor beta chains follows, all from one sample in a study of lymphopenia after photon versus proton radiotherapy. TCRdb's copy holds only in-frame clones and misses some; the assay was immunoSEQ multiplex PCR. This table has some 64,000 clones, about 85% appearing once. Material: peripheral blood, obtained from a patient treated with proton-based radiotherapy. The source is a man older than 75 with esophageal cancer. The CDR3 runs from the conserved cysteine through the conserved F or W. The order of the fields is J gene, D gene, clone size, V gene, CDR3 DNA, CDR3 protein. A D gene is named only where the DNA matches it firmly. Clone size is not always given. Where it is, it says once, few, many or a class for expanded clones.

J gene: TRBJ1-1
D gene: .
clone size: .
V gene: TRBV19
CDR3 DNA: TGTGCCAGTACCCCCGGGACGGCGAACACTGAAGCTTTCTTT
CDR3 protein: CASTPGTANTEAFF

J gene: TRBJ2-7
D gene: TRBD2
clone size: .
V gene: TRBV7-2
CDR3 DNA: TGTGCCAGCAGCTTAGACCCTGGACTAGCCCTCTACGAGCAGTACTTC
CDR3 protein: CASSLDPGLALYEQYF

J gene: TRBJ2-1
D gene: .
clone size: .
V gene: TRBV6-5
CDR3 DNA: TGTGCCAGCAGCCCCTGGATGGGGGCTGGGGATGAGCAGTTCTTC
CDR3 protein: CASSPWMGAGDEQFF

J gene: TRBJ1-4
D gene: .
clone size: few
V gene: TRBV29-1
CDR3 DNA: TGCAGCGTTACTGACACCCGAGCAACTAATGAAAAACTGTTTTTT
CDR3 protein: CSVTDTRATNEKLFF

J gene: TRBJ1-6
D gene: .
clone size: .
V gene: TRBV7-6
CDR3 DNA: TGTGCCAGCAGCGCACAGTTTTATAATTCACCCCTCCACTTT
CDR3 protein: CASSAQFYNSPLHF

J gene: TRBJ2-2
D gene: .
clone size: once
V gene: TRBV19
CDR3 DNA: TGTGCCAGTAGTATGTCGCAGGGTTTTACCGGGGAGCTGTTTTTT
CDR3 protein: CASSMSQGFTGELFF

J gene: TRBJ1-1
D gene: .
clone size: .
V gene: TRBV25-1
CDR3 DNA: TGTGCCAGCAGTGACCCCATGGACGTAAACACTGAAGCTTTCTTT
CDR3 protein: CASSDPMDVNTEAFF

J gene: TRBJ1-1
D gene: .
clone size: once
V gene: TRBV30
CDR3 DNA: TGTGCCTGGAGTGTATGGCTCGGCACTGAAGCTTTCTTT
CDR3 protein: CAWSVWLGTEAFF

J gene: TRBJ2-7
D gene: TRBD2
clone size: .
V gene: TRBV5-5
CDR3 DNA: TGTGCCAGCAGCCCTGTTAGCGGGAGGGCCGGGCAGTACTTC
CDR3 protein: CASSPVSGRAGQYF

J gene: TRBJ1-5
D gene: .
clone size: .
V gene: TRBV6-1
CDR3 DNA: TGTGCCAGCAAAGACAGTAGGAATCAGCCCCAGCATTTT
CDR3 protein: CASKDSRNQPQHF

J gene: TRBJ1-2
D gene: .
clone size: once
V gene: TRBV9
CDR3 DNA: TGTGCCAGCAGCGTAATGCCCGTAGTAGGGGCAGAATCCTATGGCTACACCTTC
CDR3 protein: CASSVMPVVGAESYGYTF

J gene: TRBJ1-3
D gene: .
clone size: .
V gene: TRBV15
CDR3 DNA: TGTGCCACCAGCCTCGACAGGAACTCTGGAAACACCATATATTTT
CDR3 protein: CATSLDRNSGNTIYF

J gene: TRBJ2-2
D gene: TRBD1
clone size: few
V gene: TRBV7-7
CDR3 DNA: TGTGCTAGCAGCGGCACAGGGGGCGCCGGCACCGGGGAGCTGTTTTTT
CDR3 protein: CASSGTGGAGTGELFF

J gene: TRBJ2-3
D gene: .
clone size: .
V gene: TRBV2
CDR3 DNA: TGTGCCAGCAGTGGCGACACCGTTAGCACAGATACGCAGTATTTT
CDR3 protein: CASSGDTVSTDTQYF

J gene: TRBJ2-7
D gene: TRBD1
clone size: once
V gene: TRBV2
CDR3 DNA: TGTGCCACTGCCGGGACAGGGTGGGGCGAGCAGTACTTC
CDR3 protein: CATAGTGWGEQYF

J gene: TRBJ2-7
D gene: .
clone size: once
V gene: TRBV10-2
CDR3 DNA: TGCGCCAGCAGTGAGCTTCGGCTAGCGCTCTCCTACGAGCAGTACTTC
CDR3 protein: CASSELRLALSYEQYF

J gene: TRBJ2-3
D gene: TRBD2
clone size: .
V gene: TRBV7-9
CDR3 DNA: TGTGCCAGCAGCTTCATAACAACTAGCGGATCAGATACGCAGTATTTT
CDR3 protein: CASSFITTSGSDTQYF

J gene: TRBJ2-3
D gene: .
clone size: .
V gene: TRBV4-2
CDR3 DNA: TGTGCCAGCAGCAAAACCTTTAGCACAGATACGCAGTATTTT
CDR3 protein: CASSKTFSTDTQYF

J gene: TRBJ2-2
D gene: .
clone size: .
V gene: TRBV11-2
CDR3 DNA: TGTGCCAGCAGCCGGACCAGCAGTTTGAACACCGGGGAGCTGTTTTTT
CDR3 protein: CASSRTSSLNTGELFF

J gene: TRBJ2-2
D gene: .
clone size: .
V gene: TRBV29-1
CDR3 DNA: TGCAGCGCCAACCTCCTCGCGGACACCGGGGAGCTGTTTTTT
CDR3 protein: CSANLLADTGELFF

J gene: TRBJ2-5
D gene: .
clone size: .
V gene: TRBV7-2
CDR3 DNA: TGTGCCAGCAGCTTAGACTTGGGTCAGGAGACCCAGTACTTC
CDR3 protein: CASSLDLGQETQYF

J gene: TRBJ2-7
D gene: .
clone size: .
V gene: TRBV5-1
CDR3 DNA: TGCGCCAGCAGCTTGGATGGGTACGAGCAGTACTTC
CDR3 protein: CASSLDGYEQYF

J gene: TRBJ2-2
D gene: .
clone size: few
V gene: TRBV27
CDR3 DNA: TGTGCCAGCAGGCCCGTTCCTGGGGAGCTGTTTTTT
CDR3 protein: CASRPVPGELFF

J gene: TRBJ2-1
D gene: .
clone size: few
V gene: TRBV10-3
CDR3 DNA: TGTGCCATCGCGGAGGGAAGGCGGGTCGGTGAGCAGTTCTTC
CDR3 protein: CAIAEGRRVGEQFF

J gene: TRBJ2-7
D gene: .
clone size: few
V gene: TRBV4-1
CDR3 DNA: TGCGCCAGCAGCCAACCTGATAGCGGAGTCAGCGAGCAGTACTTC
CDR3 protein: CASSQPDSGVSEQYF

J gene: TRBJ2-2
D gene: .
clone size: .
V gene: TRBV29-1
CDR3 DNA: TGCAGCGTTGAATTACCTTATGCGGGCACCGGGGAGCTGTTTTTT
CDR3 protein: CSVELPYAGTGELFF

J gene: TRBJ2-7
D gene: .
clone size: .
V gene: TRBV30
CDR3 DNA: TGTGCCTGGACCCCGGGCCCCAGCTCCTACGAGCAGTACTTC
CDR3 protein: CAWTPGPSSYEQYF

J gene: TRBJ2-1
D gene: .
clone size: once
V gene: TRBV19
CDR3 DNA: TGTGCCAGTAGTATGGCCGGGCCGGGTGAGCAGTTCTTC
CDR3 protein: CASSMAGPGEQFF

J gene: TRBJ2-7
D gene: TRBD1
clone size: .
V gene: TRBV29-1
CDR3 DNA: TGCAGCGTTGAAGACATAGGACAGGGGGCCACCTACGAGCAGTACTTC
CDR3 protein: CSVEDIGQGATYEQYF

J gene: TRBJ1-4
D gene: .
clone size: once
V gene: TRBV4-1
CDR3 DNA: TGCGCCAGCAGCCAAATTGAAAAACTGTTTTTT
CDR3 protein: CASSQIEKLFF

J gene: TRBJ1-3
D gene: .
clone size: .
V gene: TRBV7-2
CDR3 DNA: TGTGCCAGCAGCTCCAGCGGGGAATACGGAAACACCATATATTTT
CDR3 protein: CASSSSGEYGNTIYF

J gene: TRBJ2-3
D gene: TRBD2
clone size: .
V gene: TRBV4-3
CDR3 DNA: TGCGCCAGCAGCCAGAAGGGGACTAGCGGGAGCACAGATACGCAGTATTTT
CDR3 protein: CASSQKGTSGSTDTQYF

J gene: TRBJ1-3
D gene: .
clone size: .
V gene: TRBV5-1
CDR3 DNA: TGCGCCAGCAGCTTAAGGACAGACTCTGGAAACACCATATATTTT
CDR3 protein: CASSLRTDSGNTIYF

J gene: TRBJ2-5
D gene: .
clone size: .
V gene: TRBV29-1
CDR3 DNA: TGCAGCGTTGAGTCGGGGCGAGAGACCCAGTACTTC
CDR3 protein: CSVESGRETQYF

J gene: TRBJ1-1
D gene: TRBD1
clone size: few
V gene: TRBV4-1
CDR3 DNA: TGCGCCAGCAGCCACAACCGGGACAGGGGGCCGTTGAACACTGAAGCTTTCTTT
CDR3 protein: CASSHNRDRGPLNTEAFF

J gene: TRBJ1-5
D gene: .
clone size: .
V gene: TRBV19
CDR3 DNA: TGTGCCAGTAGTCCCGACAGGTCTAGCAATCAGCCCCAGCATTTT
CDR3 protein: CASSPDRSSNQPQHF

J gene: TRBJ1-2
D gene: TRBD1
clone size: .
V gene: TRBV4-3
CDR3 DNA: TGCGCCAGCAGCCAAGTCTATACAGGGGGCGATAATGGCTACACCTTC
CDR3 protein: CASSQVYTGGDNGYTF

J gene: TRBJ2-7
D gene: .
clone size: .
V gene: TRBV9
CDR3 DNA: TGTGCCAGCAGCGTAGGGGACTTAAACTACGAGCAGTACTTC
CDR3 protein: CASSVGDLNYEQYF

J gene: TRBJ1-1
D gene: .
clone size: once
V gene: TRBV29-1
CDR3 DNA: TGCAGCGCCGAACAAACTATGAACACTGAAGCTTTCTTT
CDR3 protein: CSAEQTMNTEAFF

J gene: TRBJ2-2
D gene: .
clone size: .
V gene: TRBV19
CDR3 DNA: TGTGCCAGTAGCATGCCCGCCAGGGTAGGGGAGCTGTTTTTT
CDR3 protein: CASSMPARVGELFF

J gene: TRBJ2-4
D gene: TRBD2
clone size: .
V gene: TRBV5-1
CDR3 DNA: TGCGCCAGCAGCTTGGGTCCGGGGGGGCCGATCATTCAGTACTTC
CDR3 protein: CASSLGPGGPIIQYF

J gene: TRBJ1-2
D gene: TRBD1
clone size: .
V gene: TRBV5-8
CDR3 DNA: TGTGCCAGCAGCTTGCTCGGACAGGGGGCTTATGGCTACACCTTC
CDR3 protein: CASSLLGQGAYGYTF

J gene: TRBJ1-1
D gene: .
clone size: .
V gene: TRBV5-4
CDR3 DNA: TGTGCCAGCAGCTCTCGTGGGACAACGAGAGCTTTCTTT
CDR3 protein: CASSSRGTTRAFF

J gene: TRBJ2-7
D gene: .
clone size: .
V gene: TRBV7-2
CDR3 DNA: TGTGCCAGCAGCTTAGGTGACAAGAGGTACTTC
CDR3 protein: CASSLGDKRYF

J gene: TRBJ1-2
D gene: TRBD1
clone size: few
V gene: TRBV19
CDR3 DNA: TGTGCCAGTAGTATTTGGCAGGGGGCGAGGGGTAACTATGGCTACACCTTC
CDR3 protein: CASSIWQGARGNYGYTF

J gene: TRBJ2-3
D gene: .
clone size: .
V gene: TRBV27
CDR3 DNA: TGTGCCAGCAGTTTCATAAGGACGGGCCCCACAGATACGCAGTATTTT
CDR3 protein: CASSFIRTGPTDTQYF

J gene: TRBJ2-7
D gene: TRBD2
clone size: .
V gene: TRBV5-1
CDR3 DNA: TGCGCCAGCAGCTTCCTGGGACTAGCGGGATACGAGCAGTACTTC
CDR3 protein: CASSFLGLAGYEQYF

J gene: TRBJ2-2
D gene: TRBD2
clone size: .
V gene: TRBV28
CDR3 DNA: TGTGCCAGCAGTAGACGGGGGGGTGGCACCGGGGAGCTGTTTTTT
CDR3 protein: CASSRRGGGTGELFF

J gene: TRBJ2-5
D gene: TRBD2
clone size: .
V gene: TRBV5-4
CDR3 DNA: TGTGCCAGCAGCTCCAAACTAGCGGGAGGGGGAGAGACCCAGTACTTC
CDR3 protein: CASSSKLAGGGETQYF

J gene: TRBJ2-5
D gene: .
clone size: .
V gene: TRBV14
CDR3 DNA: TGTGCCAGCAGCCAAGATTCCGAGACCCAGTACTTC
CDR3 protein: CASSQDSETQYF

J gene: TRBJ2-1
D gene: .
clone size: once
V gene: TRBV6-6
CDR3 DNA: TGTGCCAGCAGTTACCTGGGCCCCGGGGAGCAGTTCTTC
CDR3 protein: CASSYLGPGEQFF

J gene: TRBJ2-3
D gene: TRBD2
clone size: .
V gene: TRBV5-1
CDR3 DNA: TGCGCCAGCGGAGGGACTAGCGGTCCCACAGATACGCAGTATTTT
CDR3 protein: CASGGTSGPTDTQYF

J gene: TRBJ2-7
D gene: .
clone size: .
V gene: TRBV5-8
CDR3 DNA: TGTGCCAGCAGCTTACACAGGGACTACGAGCAGTACTTC
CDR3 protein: CASSLHRDYEQYF

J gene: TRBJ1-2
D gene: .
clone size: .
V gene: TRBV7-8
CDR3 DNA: TGTGCCAGCAGCTTAGATCATGAGGGTGGCTACACCTTC
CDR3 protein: CASSLDHEGGYTF